Described below is a single T cell receptor (beta chain) sequence and its context. Its target is unknown. This specimen comes from a study of cytomegalovirus exposure and HLA in healthy donors. The study, taken as a whole, reports: Per a later analysis, HLA-associated TCR beta chains showed more clonal expansion than other, equally common TCR beta chains. Later analysis identified a missense DCLRE1C variant that was linked to TCR beta V- and J-gene trimming.

The PCR ran on 60 Vbeta and 13 Jbeta primers. Assay: immunoSEQ multiplex PCR; the TCRdb copy retains only in-frame clones and omits some. The table has more than 150,000 clones, about 82% seen once. Whereas donors were nominally healthy upon sampling, unrecorded immune exposures were probable. The receptor was isolated from a man aged 18 to 30 in good health and CMV-seronegative. The sequencing sample was made of PBMCs.

CDR3 in amino acids: CASSEARQRETQYF. In DNA, the CDR3 is TGTGCCAGCAGTGAGGCAAGACAGCGAGAGACCCAGTACTTC. The J gene is TRBJ2-5, the V gene TRBV2, with D maybe TRBD1 (5 bases). The V end was cut by 3 bases, the J end by 4 bases, with 12 bases between. Germline V lookup: CDR1 SNHLY, CDR2 FYNNEI. The CDR3 runs 14 residues.